This entry lists 21 T cell receptor beta chains sequenced from one sample in a study of vaccination and CD4 T cells after COVID-19. Cultured CD4+ T cell DNA was sequenced using the Oncomine TCR Beta short-read assay. TCRdb independently ran MiXCR on the PCR reads; one entry per CDR3 protein. The sample yields around 21,000 distinct CDR3 sequences, 55% seen once. The sample's treatment: approximately nine-day PBMC culture with coronavirus spike peptide pools or control peptides (ViraFEST assay). These receptors' antigens are unknown. The sample consisted of CD4+ T cells from blood, cultured in vitro. These TCRs come from a human donor who had recovered from COVID-19.

J is TRBJ2-5 and V is TRBV2, with a weak D call TRBD2 (5 bases). V was trimmed by 4 bases and J by 1 base, leaving 10 bases between them. The V gene's germline CDR1 is SNHLY and CDR2 FYNNEI. The length of the CDR3 is 14 residues. CDR3 coding DNA: TGTGCCAGCAGTGTTTTGGGAGTCCAAGAGACCCAGTACTTC. It yields the protein CASSVLGVQETQYF.

This clonotype was detected only a few times. The gene calls are TRBV28 and TRBJ2-3, with 8 bases aligning to TRBD1. CDR1 is MDHEN and CDR2 is SYDVKM in the germline V gene. With V trimmed by 6 bases and J by 3 bases, 5 bases remained unmatched. The CDR3 extends over 14 amino acids. This CDR3 is CASRRRQGTDTQYF. CDR3 in DNA: TGTGCCAGCAGGAGAAGACAGGGGACAGATACGCAGTATTTT.

The rearrangement links TRBV5-4 to TRBJ2-5; D is uncertain. CDR1 and CDR2 (germline): SGHNT, YYREEE (reference sequence). Trimming took 0 bases from V and 5 from J, leaving 11 bases between them. The CDR3 contains 14 residues. In DNA, the CDR3 is TGTGCCAGCAGCTTGGCCTCGGGTAGGGAGACCCAGTACTTC. It codes for CASSLASGRETQYF. Full variable domain (outside the CDR3, taken from reference TRBV5-4 and TRBJ2-5): ETGVTQSPTHLIKTRGQQVTLRCSSQSGHNTVSWYQQALGQGPQFIFQYYREEENGRGNFPPRFSGLQFPNYSSELNVNALELDDSALYLCASSLASGRETQYFGPGTRLLVL.

The chain recombines TRBV19 with TRBJ1-1; 9 bases are shared with TRBD1. With V trimmed by 6 bases and J by 0 bases, 2 bases remained unmatched. The length of the CDR3 is 14 residues. Germline CDR1 LNHDA, CDR2 SQIVND (reference sequence). The CDR3 is CASRGQGLNTEAFF. As DNA, the CDR3 is TGTGCCAGTAGGGGACAGGGTCTGAACACTGAAGCTTTCTTT.

This chain joins TRBV7-2 and TRBJ2-7; 8 bases line up with TRBD1. Germline assignment: CDR1 SGHTA and CDR2 FQGNSA. J lost 5 bases, V lost 5 bases, and 11 bases had no gene match. This CDR3 comprises 15 residues. The DNA of the CDR3 is TGTGCCAGCAGCCCGACCGGACAGGGTAAGGACGAGCAGTACTTC. Amino acids: CASSPTGQGKDEQYF.

The rearrangement links TRBV28 to TRBJ1-4, with D unclear. Germline values: CDR1 MDHEN, CDR2 SYDVKM. V was trimmed by 6 bases and J by 4 bases, leaving 12 bases between them. The CDR3 runs to 14 residues. The CDR3 loop reads CASRGSLVNEKLFF. The CDR3 coding sequence is TGTGCCAGCAGGGGAAGTCTAGTTAATGAAAAACTGTTTTTT. The whole variable domain, filled in from reference TRBV28 and TRBJ1-4, reads DVKVTQSSRYLVKRTGEKVFLECVQDMDHENMFWYRQDPGLGLRLIYFSYDVKMKEKGDIPEGYSVSREKKERFSLILESASTNQTSMYLCASRGSLVNEKLFFGSGTQLSVL.

V and J are TRBV12-3 or TRBV12-4 and TRBJ1-2, with 11 bases aligning to TRBD1. J gave up 2 bases and V 4 bases, and 9 bases lay outside the gene matches. The length of the CDR3 is 17 residues. The CDR3 nucleotides are TGTGCCAGCAGTTCCTCCCCGGACAGGGGGCGCAACTATGGCTACACCTTC. It encodes CASSSSPDRGRNYGYTF.

The chain is built from TRBV19 and TRBJ2-1; 10 bases are a match to TRBD2. This CDR3 has 16 residues. The germline gives CDR1 LNHDA, CDR2 SQIVND (reference sequence). The ends lost 3 bases at V and 3 bases at J; junction bases unmatched: 5. The CDR3 nucleotides are TGTGCCAGTAGTATCAAACTAGCGGGAAGCTACAATGAGCAGTTCTTC. Its protein product is CASSIKLAGSYNEQFF.

The genes are TRBV2 and TRBJ1-1; weak D call: TRBD1 (5 bases). Trimming removed 4 bases from V and 5 bases from J, with 11 bases in between. This CDR3 comprises 13 residues. Germline CDR1 reads SNHLY; CDR2 reads FYNNEI. The chain's CDR3 is CASSVEGRTEAFF. Here the CDR3 DNA reads TGTGCCAGCAGTGTCGAGGGGAGGACTGAAGCTTTCTTT.

This clonotype appeared a single time. V is TRBV7-9 and J is TRBJ1-2, with TRBD1 matching over 11 bases. After removal of 5 bases from V and 8 bases from J, the junction contained 7 bases not matched to a gene. Per germline, CDR1 SEHNR and CDR2 FQNEAQ (reference sequence). The CDR3 is 14 residues long. CDR3 region: CASSPVRDRGGYTF. The DNA of the CDR3 is TGTGCCAGCAGCCCCGTCCGGGACAGGGGGGGCTACACCTTC.

This clonotype occurred a few times. The chain is built from TRBV2 and TRBJ1-1; D not resolved. The CDR3 runs to 13 residues. Per the germline V gene, CDR1 is SNHLY and CDR2 is FYNNEI. V gave up 5 bases and J gave up 2 bases, with 9 bases separating them. The CDR3 loop is CASSLGVNTEAFF. In nucleotides, the CDR3 is TGTGCCAGCAGTCTGGGTGTTAACACTGAAGCTTTCTTT.

The genes are TRBV27 and TRBJ1-1, with D uncertain. The CDR3 runs 15 residues. CDR1 MNHEY and CDR2 SMNVEV come from the germline V gene (reference sequence). Trimming removed 8 bases from V and 1 base from J, with 17 bases in between. The CDR3 DNA follows: TGTGCCAGCTCGGAAGTTAGCGGCGCGAACACTGAAGCTTTCTTT. Translated, it gives CASSEVSGANTEAFF.

The table lists this clonotype with a count of one. The chain is built from TRBV18 and TRBJ1-1, with 8 positions matching TRBD1. The CDR3 runs to 14 residues. Germline V gene data show CDR1 as KGHSH and CDR2 as LQKENI. The J segment lost 0 bases and the V segment lost 5 bases, leaving 2 bases of the junction unmatched. DNA of the CDR3: TGTGCCAGCTCAGGGGACAGGATGAACACTGAAGCTTTCTTT. Its translation is CASSGDRMNTEAFF.

The chain uses TRBV20-1 and TRBJ2-7, with D perhaps TRBD2 (5 bases). The CDR3 contains 13 residues. The germline V and J ends were trimmed by 6 bases and 2 bases, with 14 bases remaining between them. The V gene's germline CDR1 is DFQATT and CDR2 SNEGSKA (reference sequence). CDR3 coding DNA: TGCAGTGCCATAACTAGGGAACCCTACGAGCAGTACTTC. The encoded protein is CSAITREPYEQYF.

In this sample, this clonotype turned up a few times. This chain joins TRBV7-3 and TRBJ2-5; 8 bases match TRBD1. This CDR3 region has 13 residues. CDR1 and CDR2 from the germline V gene are SGHTA and FQGTGA. V dropped 5 bases and J dropped 5; count of bases not matched to a gene: 4. This CDR3 is CASSGPGGETQYF. The CDR3 nucleotides are TGTGCCAGCAGCGGGCCAGGGGGCGAGACCCAGTACTTC. The entire variable domain, with the rest obtained from reference TRBV7-3 and TRBJ2-5, is as follows: GAGVSQTPSNKVTEKGKYVELRCDPISGHTALYWYRQSLGQGPEFLIYFQGTGAADDSGLPNDRFFAVRPEGSVSTLKIQRTERGDSAVYLCASSGPGGETQYFGPGTRLLVL.

This chain links TRBV2 with TRBJ1-3; maybe TRBD1 (5 bases). With 10 bases removed from V and 0 bases from J, the gap between germline ends came to 13 bases. This CDR3 has 14 residues. Germline V lookup: CDR1 SNHLY, CDR2 FYNNEI. The CDR3, as DNA: TGTGCCATCCTTGGGACTCTCTCTGGAAACACCATATATTTT. Its protein is CAILGTLSGNTIYF.

This clonotype turned up a few times. This chain connects TRBV20-1 to TRBJ2-5; 8 bases match TRBD2. CDR1 and CDR2 (germline): DFQATT, SNEGSKA (reference sequence). J gave up 6 bases and V 3 bases, and 6 bases lay outside the gene matches. The CDR3 consists of 13 residues. CDR3 protein: CSASTGGPQTQYF. The CDR3 DNA sequence: TGCAGTGCTAGTACGGGGGGGCCTCAGACCCAGTACTTC.

The chain links TRBV20-1 to TRBJ2-4; TRBD2 matches 11 bases. V shed 6 bases, J shed 3 bases, and the junction held 4 bases outside the gene matches. This CDR3 is built from 14 residues. The germline CDR1 and CDR2 sequences are DFQATT and SNEGSKA (reference sequence). The CDR3 DNA reads TGCAGTGCCATGACTAGCGGGAACAAAAACATTCAGTACTTC. The encoded protein is CSAMTSGNKNIQYF.

This clonotype was counted a few times. V is TRBV20-1 and J is TRBJ1-1; maybe TRBD1 (5 bases). The CDR3 has 15 residues. Trimming removed 7 bases at V and 4 bases at J, with 22 bases between. Looked up from germline, CDR1 is DFQATT and CDR2 is SNEGSKA (reference sequence). The CDR3 DNA reads as TGCAGTGGCATAGAGTGGAGACGGGGGTCCACTGAAGCTTTCTTT. As protein: CSGIEWRRGSTEAFF.

The chain carries TRBV25-1 and TRBJ1-6; D call uncertain. The CDR3 totals 14 residues. The V gene's germline CDR1 is MGHDK and CDR2 SYGVNS. V lost 7 bases to trimming and J lost 8 bases, with 15 bases between them. The DNA for the CDR3 is TGTGCCAGCACCCCCCGGGCCACCGATTCACCCCTCCACTTT. As protein: CASTPRATDSPLHF. Filled out from reference TRBV25-1 and TRBJ1-6, the complete variable domain reads EADIYQTPRYLVIGTGKKITLECSQTMGHDKMYWYQQDPGMELHLIHYSYGVNSTEKGDLSSESTVSRIRTEHFPLTLESARPSHTSQYLCASTPRATDSPLHFGNGTRLTVT.

The rearrangement joins TRBV2 to TRBJ2-3; D not resolved. CDR3 length equals 15 residues. The V gene lost 3 bases and the J gene lost 4 bases, with 14 bases spanning the gap. Germline V gene sequence: CDR1 SNHLY, CDR2 FYNNEI. The CDR3 region has the DNA TGTGCCAGCAGTGAGAACCGATATGGGGCAGATACGCAGTATTTT. Its translation: CASSENRYGADTQYF.